This T cell receptor (beta chain) was retrieved from a study of blood T cell repertoires in COVID-19. The CDR3 totals 15 residues. The ends lost 9 bases at V and 3 bases at J; junction bases unmatched: 13. Per germline, CDR1 KGHSH and CDR2 LQKENI. Assay used: immunoSEQ multiplex PCR; TCRdb lists only in-frame clones, some missing. Seen here are around 67,000 clones, around 88% observed once, and the top ten hold roughly 18%. This clonotype was obtained from a woman of 80 years or more with acute or convalescent COVID-19. Sequenced: peripheral blood. The gene calls are TRBV18 and TRBJ1-2, with TRBD1 identical over 7 bases. CDR3 DNA sequence: TGTGCCAGTCGGCAAGCAGGGGGAGGAGACTATGGCTACACCTTC. Translated: CASRQAGGGDYGYTF.